This T cell receptor beta chain is drawn from a study of cytomegalovirus exposure and HLA in healthy donors. Looked up from germline, CDR1 is SGHNT and CDR2 is YYREEE (reference sequence). CDR3 length: 15 amino acids. Trimming removed 4 bases from V and 5 bases from J; junction bases left unmatched: 7. As concerns this clone: Its target is unknown.

PCR was performed using 60 Vbeta and 13 Jbeta primers. Repertoires were generated with immunoSEQ multiplex PCR, while TCRdb's copy carries only in-frame clones and drops some. The sample consists of around 130,000 clones, roughly 72% of them appearing once. Study conclusions and caveats: Despite most TCR sequences being rare, some public TCRs occurred in many donors.

The sequencing sample was made of PBMCs. The clonotype comes from a woman between 50 and 59 years old in good health and CMV-seronegative. The rearrangement links TRBV5-4 to TRBJ2-1, with 9 bases identical to TRBD2. Here the CDR3 DNA reads TGTGCCAGCAGCGAAGGTAGCGGGGGTAACAATGAGCAGTTCTTC. Protein: CASSEGSGGNNEQFF. Looking up the rest from reference TRBV5-4 and TRBJ2-1 gives the full variable domain: ETGVTQSPTHLIKTRGQQVTLRCSSQSGHNTVSWYQQALGQGPQFIFQYYREEENGRGNFPPRFSGLQFPNYSSELNVNALELDDSALYLCASSEGSGGNNEQFFGPGTRLTVL.